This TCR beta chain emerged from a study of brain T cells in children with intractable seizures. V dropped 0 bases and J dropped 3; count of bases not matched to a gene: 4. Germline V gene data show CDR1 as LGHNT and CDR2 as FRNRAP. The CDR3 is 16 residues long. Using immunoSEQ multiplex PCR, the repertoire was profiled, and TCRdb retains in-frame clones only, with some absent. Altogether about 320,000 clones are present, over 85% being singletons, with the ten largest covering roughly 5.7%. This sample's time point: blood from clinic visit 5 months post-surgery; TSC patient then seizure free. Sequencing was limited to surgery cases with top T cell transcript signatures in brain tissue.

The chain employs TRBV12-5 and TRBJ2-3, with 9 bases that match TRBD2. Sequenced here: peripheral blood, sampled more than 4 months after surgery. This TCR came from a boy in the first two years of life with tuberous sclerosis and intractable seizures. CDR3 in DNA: TGTGCTAGTGGTTTGGTACGGCTAGCGGGGACAGATACGCAGTATTTT. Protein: CASGLVRLAGTDTQYF.